The TCR beta chain described here comes from a study of beta chain features in type 1 diabetes. All of the isolated RNA was reverse transcribed, so expressed TCRB transcripts were sequenced. Only in-frame clones appear in the TCRdb table, and some are missing; sequencing was by immunoSEQ multiplex PCR. The repertoire holds 150,000 or so clones, with approximately 10% as singletons. The CDR3 totals 13 residues. Material for sequencing was central memory CD4+ T cells from blood. The chain links TRBV21-1 to TRBJ1-5; the D call TRBD1 from the table was never checked on the DNA. TRBV21-1 is noted as a pseudogene. The TCR sequence derives from a man aged 18 to 29 in good health. CDR3 nucleotide sequence: TGTGCCACCCGGACAGGGGGCAATCAGCCCCAGCATTTT. Translated, it gives CATRTGGNQPQHF.